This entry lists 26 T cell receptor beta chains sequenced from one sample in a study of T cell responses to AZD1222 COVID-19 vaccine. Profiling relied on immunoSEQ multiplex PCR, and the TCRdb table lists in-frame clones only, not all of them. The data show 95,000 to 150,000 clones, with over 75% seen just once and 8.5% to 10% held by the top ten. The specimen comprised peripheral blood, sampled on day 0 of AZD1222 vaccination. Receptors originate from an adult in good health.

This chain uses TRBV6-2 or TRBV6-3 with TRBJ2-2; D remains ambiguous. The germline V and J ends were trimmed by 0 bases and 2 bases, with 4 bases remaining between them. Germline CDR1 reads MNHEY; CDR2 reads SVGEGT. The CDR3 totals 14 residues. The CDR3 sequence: CASSYSINTGELFF. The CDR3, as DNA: TGTGCCAGCAGTTACTCTATCAACACCGGGGAGCTGTTTTTT.

The CDR3 loop is CSVERGIRDGYTF. CDR3 in DNA: TGCAGCGTTGAGCGGGGGATCAGGGATGGCTACACCTTC. V gene TRBV29-1 combines with J gene TRBJ1-2; D might be TRBD1 (5 bases). Germline V lookup: CDR1 SQVTM, CDR2 ANQGSEA. V shed 3 bases and J shed 6 bases, with 14 bases lying between them. The CDR3 has 13 amino acids. Full variable domain (rest looked up from reference TRBV29-1 and TRBJ1-2): SAVISQKPSRDICQRGTSLTIQCQVDSQVTMMFWYRQQPGQSLTLIATANQGSEATYESGFVIDKFPISRPNLTFSTLTVSNMSPEDSSIYLCSVERGIRDGYTFGSGTRLTVV.

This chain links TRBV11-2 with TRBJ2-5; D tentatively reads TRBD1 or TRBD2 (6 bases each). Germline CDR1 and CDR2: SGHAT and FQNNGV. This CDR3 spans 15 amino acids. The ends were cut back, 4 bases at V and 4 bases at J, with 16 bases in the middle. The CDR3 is CASSSRRGRGETQYF. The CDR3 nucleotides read TGTGCCAGCAGCTCCCGTCGGGGGCGGGGAGAGACCCAGTACTTC. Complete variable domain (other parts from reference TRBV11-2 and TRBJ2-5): EAGVAQSPRYKIIEKRQSVAFWCNPISGHATLYWYQQILGQGPKLLIQFQNNGVVDDSQLPKDRFSAERLKGVDSTLKIQPAKLEDSAVYLCASSSRRGRGETQYFGPGTRLLVL.

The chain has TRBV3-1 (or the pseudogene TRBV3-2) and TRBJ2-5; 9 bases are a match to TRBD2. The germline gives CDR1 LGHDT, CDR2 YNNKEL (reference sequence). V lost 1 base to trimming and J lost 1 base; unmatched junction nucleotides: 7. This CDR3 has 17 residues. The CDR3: CASSQVPSTSGQETQYF. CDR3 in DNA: TGTGCCAGCAGCCAAGTACCATCGACTAGCGGCCAAGAGACCCAGTACTTC.

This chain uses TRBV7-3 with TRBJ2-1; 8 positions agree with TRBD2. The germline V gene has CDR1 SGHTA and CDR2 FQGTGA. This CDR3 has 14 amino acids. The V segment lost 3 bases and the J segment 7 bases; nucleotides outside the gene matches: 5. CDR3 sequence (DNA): TGTGCCAGCAGCTTTTCGACTAGCGATAATGAGCAGTTCTTC. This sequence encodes CASSFSTSDNEQFF.

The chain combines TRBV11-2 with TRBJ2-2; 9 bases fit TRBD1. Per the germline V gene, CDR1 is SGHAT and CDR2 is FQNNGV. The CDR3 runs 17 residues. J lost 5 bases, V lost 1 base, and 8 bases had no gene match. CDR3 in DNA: TGTGCCAGCAGCTTAGTTCGGGACAGGGTCAGGACCGGGGAGCTGTTTTTT. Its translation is CASSLVRDRVRTGELFF.

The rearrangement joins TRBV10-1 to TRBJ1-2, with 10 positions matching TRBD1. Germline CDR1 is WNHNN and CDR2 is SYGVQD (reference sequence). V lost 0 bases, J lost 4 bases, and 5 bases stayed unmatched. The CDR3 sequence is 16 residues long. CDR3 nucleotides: TGCGCCAGCAGTGAGTCCGGCCGGACAGGGGGCTATGGCTACACCTTC. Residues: CASSESGRTGGYGYTF.

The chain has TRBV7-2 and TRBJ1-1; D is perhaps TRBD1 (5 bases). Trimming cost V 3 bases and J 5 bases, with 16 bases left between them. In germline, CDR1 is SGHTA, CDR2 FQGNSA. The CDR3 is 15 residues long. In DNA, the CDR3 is TGTGCCAGCAGCTTCTCAGGGACCGCGGGAACTGAAGCTTTCTTT. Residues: CASSFSGTAGTEAFF.

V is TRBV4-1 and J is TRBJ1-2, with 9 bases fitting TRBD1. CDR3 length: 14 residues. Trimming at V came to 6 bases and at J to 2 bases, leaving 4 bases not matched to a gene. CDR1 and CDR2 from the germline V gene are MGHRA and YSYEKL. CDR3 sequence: CASSSGTGNYGYTF. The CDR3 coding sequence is TGCGCCAGCAGTTCCGGGACAGGGAACTATGGCTACACCTTC.

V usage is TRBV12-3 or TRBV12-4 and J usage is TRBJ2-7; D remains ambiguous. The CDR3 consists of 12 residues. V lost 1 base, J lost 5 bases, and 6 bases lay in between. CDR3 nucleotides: TGTGCCAGCAGTTTAGAAGGGCACGAGCAGTACTTC. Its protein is CASSLEGHEQYF.

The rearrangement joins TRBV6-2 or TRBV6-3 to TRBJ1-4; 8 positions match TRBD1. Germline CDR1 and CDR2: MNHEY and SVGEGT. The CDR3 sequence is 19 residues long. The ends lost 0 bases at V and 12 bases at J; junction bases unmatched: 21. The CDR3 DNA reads TGTGCCAGCAGTTACTCGCCATCCGACAGGGGACAAGAGGTTGATCAACTGTTTTTT. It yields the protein CASSYSPSDRGQEVDQLFF.

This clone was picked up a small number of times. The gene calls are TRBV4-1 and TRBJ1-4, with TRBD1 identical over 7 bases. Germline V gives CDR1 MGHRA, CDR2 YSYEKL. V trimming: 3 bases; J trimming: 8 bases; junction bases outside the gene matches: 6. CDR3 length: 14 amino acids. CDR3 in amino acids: CASSHPGQYEKLFF. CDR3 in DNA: TGCGCCAGCAGCCACCCGGGACAGTACGAAAAACTGTTTTTT.

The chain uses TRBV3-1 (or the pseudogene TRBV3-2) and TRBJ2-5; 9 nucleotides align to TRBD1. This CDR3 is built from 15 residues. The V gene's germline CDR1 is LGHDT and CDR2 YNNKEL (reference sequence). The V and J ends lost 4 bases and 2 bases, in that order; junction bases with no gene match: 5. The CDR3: CASSLLTGGQETQYF. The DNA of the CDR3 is TGTGCCAGCAGCCTACTGACAGGGGGTCAAGAGACCCAGTACTTC.

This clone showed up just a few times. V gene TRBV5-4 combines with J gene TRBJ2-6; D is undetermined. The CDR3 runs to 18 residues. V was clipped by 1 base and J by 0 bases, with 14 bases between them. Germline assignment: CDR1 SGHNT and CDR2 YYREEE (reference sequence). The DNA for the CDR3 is TGTGCCAGCAGCTTGAGGGCCCACCCCCTCTCTGGGGCCAACGTCCTGACTTTC. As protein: CASSLRAHPLSGANVLTF. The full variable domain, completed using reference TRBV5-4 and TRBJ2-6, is ETGVTQSPTHLIKTRGQQVTLRCSSQSGHNTVSWYQQALGQGPQFIFQYYREEENGRGNFPPRFSGLQFPNYSSELNVNALELDDSALYLCASSLRAHPLSGANVLTFGAGSRLTVL.

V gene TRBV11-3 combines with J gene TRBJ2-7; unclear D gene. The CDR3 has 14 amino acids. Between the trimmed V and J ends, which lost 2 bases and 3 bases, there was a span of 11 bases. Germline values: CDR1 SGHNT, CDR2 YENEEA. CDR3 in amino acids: CASSLRLKSYEQYF. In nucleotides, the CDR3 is TGTGCCAGCAGCTTACGACTTAAGAGCTACGAGCAGTACTTC.

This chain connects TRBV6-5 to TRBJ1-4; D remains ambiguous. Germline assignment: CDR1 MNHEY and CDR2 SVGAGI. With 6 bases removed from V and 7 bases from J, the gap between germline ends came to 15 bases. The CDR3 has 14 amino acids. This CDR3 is CASRLTAWGEKLFF. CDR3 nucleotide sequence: TGTGCCAGCAGACTCACAGCCTGGGGTGAAAAACTGTTTTTT.

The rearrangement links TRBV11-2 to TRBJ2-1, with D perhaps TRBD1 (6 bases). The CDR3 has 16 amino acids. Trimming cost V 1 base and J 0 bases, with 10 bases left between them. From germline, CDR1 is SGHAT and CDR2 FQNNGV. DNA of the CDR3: TGTGCCAGCAGCTTAGGCAGGGACACCTCCTACAATGAGCAGTTCTTC. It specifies CASSLGRDTSYNEQFF.

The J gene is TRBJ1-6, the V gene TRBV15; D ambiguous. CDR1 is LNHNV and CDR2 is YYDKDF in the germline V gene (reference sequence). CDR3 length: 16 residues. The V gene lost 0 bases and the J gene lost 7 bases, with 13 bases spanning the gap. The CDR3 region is CATSRDRWTENSPLHF. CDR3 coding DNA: TGTGCCACCAGCAGAGATCGATGGACCGAAAATTCACCCCTCCACTTT. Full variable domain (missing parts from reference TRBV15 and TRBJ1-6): DAMVIQNPRYQVTQFGKPVTLSCSQTLNHNVMYWYQQKSSQAPKLLFHYYDKDFNNEADTPDNFQSRRPNTSFCFLDIRSPGLGDTAMYLCATSRDRWTENSPLHFGNGTRLTVT.

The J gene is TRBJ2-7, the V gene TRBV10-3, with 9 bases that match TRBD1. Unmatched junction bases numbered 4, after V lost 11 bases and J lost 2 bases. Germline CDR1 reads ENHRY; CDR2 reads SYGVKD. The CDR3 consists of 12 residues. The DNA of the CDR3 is TGTGCCTCGGGGACAGGGACCTACGAGCAGTACTTC. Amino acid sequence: CASGTGTYEQYF.

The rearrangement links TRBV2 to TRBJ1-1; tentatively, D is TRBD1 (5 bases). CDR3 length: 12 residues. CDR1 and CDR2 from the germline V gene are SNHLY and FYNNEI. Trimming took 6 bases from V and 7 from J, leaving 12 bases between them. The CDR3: CASSYGGVEAFF. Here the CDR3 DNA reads TGTGCCAGCAGCTATGGGGGAGTTGAAGCTTTCTTT.

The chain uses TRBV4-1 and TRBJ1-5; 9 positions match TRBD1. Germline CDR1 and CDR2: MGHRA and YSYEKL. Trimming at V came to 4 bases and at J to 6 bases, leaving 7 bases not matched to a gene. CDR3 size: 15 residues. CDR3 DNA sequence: TGCGCCAGCAGCCGAAGAACAGGGGGCCTTCAGCCCCAGCATTTT. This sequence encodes CASSRRTGGLQPQHF.

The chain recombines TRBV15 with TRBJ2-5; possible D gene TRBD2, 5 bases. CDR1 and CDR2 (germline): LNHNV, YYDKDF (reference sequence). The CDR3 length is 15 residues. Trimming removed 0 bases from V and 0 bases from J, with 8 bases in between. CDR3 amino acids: CATSRDLGDQETQYF. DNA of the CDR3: TGTGCCACCAGCAGAGATCTCGGGGACCAAGAGACCCAGTACTTC.

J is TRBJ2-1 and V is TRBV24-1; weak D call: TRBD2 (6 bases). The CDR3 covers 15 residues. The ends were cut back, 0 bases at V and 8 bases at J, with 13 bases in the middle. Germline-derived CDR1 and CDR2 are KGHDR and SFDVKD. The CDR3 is CATSDLKGPGDEQFF. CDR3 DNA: TGTGCCACCAGTGATTTGAAGGGACCGGGGGATGAGCAGTTCTTC.

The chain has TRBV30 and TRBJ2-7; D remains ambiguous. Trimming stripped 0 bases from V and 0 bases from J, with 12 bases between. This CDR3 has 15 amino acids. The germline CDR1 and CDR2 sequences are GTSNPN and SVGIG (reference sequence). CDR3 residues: CAWSVPRSYSYEQYF. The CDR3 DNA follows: TGTGCCTGGAGTGTACCCAGGTCCTACTCCTACGAGCAGTACTTC. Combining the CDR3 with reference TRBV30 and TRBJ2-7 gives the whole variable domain SQTIHQWPATLVQPVGSPLSLECTVEGTSNPNLYWYRQAAGRGLQLLFYSVGIGQISSEVPQNLSASRPQDRQFILSSKKLLLSDSGFYLCAWSVPRSYSYEQYFGPGTRLTVT.

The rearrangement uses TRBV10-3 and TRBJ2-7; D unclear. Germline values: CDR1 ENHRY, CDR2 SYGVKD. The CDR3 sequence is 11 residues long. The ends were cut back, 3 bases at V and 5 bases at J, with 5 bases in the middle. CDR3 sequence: CAISEVDEQYF. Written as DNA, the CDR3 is TGTGCCATCAGTGAAGTAGACGAGCAGTACTTC.

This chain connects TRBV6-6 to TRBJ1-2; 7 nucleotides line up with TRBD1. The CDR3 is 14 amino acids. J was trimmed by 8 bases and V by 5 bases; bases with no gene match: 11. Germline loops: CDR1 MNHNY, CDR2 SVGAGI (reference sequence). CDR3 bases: TGTGCCAGCAGTGCTAAGGGGGCTGTGGGCGGCTACACCTTC. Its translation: CASSAKGAVGGYTF.